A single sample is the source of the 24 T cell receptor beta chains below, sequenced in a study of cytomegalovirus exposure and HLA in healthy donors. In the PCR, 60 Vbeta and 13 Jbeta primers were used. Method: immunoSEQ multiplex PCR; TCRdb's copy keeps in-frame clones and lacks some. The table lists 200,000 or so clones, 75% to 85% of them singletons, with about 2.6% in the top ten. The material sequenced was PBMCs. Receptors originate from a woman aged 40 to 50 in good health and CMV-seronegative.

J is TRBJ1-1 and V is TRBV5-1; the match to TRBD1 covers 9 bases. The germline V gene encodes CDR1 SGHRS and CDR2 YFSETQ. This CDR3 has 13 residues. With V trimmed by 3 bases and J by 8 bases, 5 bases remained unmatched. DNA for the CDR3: TGCGCCAGCAGCTCAAACAGGGGGCTAGAAGCTTTCTTT. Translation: CASSSNRGLEAFF.

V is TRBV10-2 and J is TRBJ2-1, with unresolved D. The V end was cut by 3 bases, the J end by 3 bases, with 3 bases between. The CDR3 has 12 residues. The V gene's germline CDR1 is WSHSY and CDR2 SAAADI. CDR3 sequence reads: CASSDLYNEQFF. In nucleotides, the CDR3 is TGCGCCAGCAGTGATCTCTACAATGAGCAGTTCTTC.

The CDR3 loop is CASSLAYGPTYEQYF. The DNA of the CDR3 is TGTGCCAGCAGTCTAGCGTACGGTCCCACCTACGAGCAGTACTTC. The gene calls are TRBV7-3 and TRBJ2-7; D is perhaps TRBD2 (6 bases). Germline V gene data show CDR1 as SGHTA and CDR2 as FQGTGA. The CDR3 runs 15 residues. The ends were cut back, 6 bases at V and 2 bases at J, with 17 bases in the middle.

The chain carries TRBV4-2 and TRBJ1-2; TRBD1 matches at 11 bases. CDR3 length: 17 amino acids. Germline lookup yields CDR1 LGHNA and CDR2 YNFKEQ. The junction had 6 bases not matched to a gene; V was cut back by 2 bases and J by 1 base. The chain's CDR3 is CASSQRTGGDGNYGYTF. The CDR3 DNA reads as TGTGCCAGCAGCCAAAGGACAGGGGGCGATGGTAACTATGGCTACACCTTC.

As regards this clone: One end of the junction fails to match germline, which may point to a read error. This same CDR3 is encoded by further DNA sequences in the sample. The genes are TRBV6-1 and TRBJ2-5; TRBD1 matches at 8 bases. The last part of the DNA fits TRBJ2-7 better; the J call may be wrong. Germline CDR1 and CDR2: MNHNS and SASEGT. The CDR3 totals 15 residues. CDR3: CASREAGTGSYEQYF. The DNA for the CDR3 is TGTGCCAGCAGAGAAGCCGGGACAGGCTCCTACGAGCAGTACTTC.

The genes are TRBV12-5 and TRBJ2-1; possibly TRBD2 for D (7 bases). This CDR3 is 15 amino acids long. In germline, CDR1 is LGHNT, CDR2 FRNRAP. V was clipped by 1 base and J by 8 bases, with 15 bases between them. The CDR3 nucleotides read TGTGCTAGTGGTTTGGGAGGGCAGGGGAGGGATGAGCAGTTCTTC. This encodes CASGLGGQGRDEQFF.

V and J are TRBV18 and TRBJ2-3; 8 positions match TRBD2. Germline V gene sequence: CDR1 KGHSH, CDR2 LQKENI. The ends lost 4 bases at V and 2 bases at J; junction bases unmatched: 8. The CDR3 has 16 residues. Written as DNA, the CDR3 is TGTGCCAGCTCACTAATCAGCGGGAGCATCACAGATACGCAGTATTTT. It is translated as CASSLISGSITDTQYF.

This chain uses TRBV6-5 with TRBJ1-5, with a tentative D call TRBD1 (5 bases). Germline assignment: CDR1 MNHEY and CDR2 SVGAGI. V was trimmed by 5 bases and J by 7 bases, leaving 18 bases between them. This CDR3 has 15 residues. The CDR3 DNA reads TGTGCCAGCAGTACCACGGGTGGGGGGGAACAGCCCCAGCATTTT. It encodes CASSTTGGGEQPQHF.

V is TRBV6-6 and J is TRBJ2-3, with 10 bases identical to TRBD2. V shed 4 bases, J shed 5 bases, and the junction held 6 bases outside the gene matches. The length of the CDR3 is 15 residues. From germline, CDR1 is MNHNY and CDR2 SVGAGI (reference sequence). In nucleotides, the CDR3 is TGTGCCAGCAGTTGGAGCGGGAGGGTTGGAGATACGCAGTATTTT. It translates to CASSWSGRVGDTQYF.

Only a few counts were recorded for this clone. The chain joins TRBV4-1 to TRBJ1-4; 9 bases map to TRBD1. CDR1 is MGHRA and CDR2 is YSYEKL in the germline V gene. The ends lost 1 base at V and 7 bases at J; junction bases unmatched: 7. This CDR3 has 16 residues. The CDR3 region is CASSQVRTGVGEKLFF. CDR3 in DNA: TGCGCCAGCAGCCAAGTACGGACAGGGGTGGGTGAAAAACTGTTTTTT.

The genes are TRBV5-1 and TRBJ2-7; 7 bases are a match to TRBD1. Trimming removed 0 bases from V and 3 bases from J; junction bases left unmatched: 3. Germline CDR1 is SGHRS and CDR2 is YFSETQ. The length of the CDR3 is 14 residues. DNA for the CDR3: TGCGCCAGCAGCTTGGTTGGGGACAGCTACGAGCAGTACTTC. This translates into CASSLVGDSYEQYF.

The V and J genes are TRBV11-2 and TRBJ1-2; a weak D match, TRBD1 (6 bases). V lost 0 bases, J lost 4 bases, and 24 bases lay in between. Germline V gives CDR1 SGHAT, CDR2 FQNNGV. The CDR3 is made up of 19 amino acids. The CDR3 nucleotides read TGTGCCAGCAGCTTAGAAGTGCGGGCCAGGGGAAGGGTTCCCTATGGCTACACCTTC. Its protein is CASSLEVRARGRVPYGYTF.

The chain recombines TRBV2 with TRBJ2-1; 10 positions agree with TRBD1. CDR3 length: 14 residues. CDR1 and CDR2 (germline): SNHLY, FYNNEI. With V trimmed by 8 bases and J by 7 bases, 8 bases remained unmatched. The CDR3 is CASEPGQGRNEQFF. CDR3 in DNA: TGTGCCAGCGAGCCGGGACAGGGGAGGAATGAGCAGTTCTTC.

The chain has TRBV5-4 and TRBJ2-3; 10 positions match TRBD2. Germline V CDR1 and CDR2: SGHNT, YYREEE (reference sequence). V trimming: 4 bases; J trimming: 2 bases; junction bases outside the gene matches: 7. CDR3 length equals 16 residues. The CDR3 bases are TGTGCCAGCAGCGTCAAGGGACTAGCGCCCACAGATACGCAGTATTTT. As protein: CASSVKGLAPTDTQYF.

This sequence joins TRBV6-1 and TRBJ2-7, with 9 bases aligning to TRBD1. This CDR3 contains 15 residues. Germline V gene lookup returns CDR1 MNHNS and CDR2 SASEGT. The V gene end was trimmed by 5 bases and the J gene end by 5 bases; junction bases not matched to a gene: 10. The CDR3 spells CASSLPGQGFNEQYF. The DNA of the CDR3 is TGTGCCAGCAGTCTTCCGGGACAGGGCTTCAACGAGCAGTACTTC.

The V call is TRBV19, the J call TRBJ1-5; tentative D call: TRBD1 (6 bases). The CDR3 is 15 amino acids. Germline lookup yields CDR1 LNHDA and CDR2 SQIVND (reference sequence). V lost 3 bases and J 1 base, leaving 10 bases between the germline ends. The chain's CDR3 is CASSIQGSSNQPQHF. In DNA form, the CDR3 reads TGTGCCAGTAGTATCCAGGGGTCGAGCAATCAGCCCCAGCATTTT.

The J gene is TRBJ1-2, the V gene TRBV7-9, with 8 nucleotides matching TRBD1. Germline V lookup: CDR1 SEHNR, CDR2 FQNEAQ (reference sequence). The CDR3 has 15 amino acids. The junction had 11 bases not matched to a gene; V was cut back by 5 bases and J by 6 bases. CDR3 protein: CASSQNRGGSDGYTF. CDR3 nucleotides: TGTGCCAGCAGCCAGAACAGGGGGGGGTCCGATGGCTACACCTTC.

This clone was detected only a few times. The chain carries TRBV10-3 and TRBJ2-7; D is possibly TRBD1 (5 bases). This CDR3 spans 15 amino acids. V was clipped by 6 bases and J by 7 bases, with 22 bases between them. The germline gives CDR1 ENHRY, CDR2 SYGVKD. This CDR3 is CAISDQQASKGEQYF. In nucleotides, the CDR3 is TGTGCCATCAGCGACCAACAGGCATCTAAGGGGGAGCAGTACTTC.

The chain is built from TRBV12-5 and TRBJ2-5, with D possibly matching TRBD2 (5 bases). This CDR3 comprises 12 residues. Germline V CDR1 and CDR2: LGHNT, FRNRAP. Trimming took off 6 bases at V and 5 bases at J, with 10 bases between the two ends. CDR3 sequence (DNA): TGTGCTAGTGGACTAGAGAGGGAGACCCAGTACTTC. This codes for CASGLERETQYF.

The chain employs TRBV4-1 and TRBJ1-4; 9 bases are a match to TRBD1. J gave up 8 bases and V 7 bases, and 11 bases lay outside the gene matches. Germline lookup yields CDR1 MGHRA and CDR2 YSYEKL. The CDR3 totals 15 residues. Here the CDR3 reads CASKLQDRGLEKLFF. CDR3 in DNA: TGCGCCAGCAAACTCCAGGACAGGGGACTGGAAAAACTGTTTTTT.

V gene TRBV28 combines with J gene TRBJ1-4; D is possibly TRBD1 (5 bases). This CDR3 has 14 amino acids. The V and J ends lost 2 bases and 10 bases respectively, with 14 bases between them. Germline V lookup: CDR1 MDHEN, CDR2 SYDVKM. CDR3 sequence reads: CASSLTGRGGKLFF. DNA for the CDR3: TGTGCCAGCAGTTTAACCGGTAGGGGTGGAAAACTGTTTTTT.

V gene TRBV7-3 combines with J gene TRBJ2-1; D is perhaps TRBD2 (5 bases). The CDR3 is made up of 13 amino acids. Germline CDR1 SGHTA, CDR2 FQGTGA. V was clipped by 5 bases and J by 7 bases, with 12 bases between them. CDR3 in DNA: TGTGCCAGCAGCCCCCAAGGAGGAAATGAGCAGTTCTTC. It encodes CASSPQGGNEQFF.

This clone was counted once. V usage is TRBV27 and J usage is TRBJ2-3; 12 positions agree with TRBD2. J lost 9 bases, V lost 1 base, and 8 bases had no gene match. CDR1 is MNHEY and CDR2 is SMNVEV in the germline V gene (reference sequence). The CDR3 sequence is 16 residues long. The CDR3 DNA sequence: TGTGCCAGCAGTTTATGGACTAGCGGGAAGGAGAAAACGCAGTATTTT. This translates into CASSLWTSGKEKTQYF.

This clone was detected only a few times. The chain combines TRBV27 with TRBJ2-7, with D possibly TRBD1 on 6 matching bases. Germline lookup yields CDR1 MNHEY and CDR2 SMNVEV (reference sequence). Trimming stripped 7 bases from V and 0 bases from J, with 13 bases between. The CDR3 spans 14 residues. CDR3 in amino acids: CASTRLDSSYEQYF. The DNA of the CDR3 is TGTGCCAGCACCCGCCTGGACAGCTCCTACGAGCAGTACTTC.